This entry features one T cell receptor (beta chain) sequence. This record belongs to a study of cytomegalovirus exposure and HLA in healthy donors. After removal of 0 bases from V and 5 bases from J, the junction contained 1 base not matched to a gene. Germline V gene data show CDR1 as SGDLS and CDR2 as YYNGEE. This CDR3 has 15 amino acids. PCR was performed using 60 Vbeta and 13 Jbeta primers. Generated by immunoSEQ multiplex PCR, the TCRdb table keeps only in-frame clones and is missing some. The repertoire holds about 160,000 clones, with 60% to 75% as singletons. The clonotype comes from a woman aged 45-65 years in good health and CMV-seropositive. The sequenced material came from PBMCs. V and J are TRBV9 and TRBJ1-4, with TRBD1 identical over 10 bases. The CDR3: CASSVGTGGNEKLFF. CDR3 bases: TGTGCCAGCAGCGTAGGGACAGGGGGAAATGAAAAACTGTTTTTT.